One and the same sample provided the 29 T cell receptor beta chains below, sequenced in a study of shared clonotypes between healthy human individuals. This table comes from immunoSEQ multiplex PCR, and its TCRdb copy is limited to in-frame clones, with some not included. Of about 680,000 clones in the sample, about three quarters were seen once. Source material: memory CD4+ T cells sorted from blood. The subset was: CD45RA-negative fraction. The receptors originated from a woman aged 25 to 39 in good health.

V and J are TRBV19 and TRBJ1-1; D is possibly TRBD1 (5 bases). Trimming took off 7 bases at V and 0 bases at J, with 9 bases between the two ends. This CDR3 has 13 residues. Germline V gene sequence: CDR1 LNHDA, CDR2 SQIVND (reference sequence). The CDR3 coding sequence is TGTGCCAGTAAGGGACGGATGAACACTGAAGCTTTCTTT. Its protein product is CASKGRMNTEAFF.

The chain is built from TRBV6-6 and TRBJ2-1; TRBD2 aligns across 10 bases. The CDR3 totals 15 residues. Germline V CDR1 and CDR2: MNHNY, SVGAGI (reference sequence). With 2 bases clipped from V and 5 bases from J, the junction kept 3 bases outside the gene matches. CDR3 region: CASSYSGRANNEQFF. For the CDR3, the DNA is TGTGCCAGCAGTTACAGCGGGAGGGCCAACAATGAGCAGTTCTTC.

This clone was seen a handful of times. The chain employs TRBV29-1 and TRBJ1-4; 8 bases are shared with TRBD1. V was pared by 6 bases and J by 6 bases, with 9 bases of the junction left unmatched. This CDR3 is built from 14 residues. Looked up from germline, CDR1 is SQVTM and CDR2 is ANQGSEA. The CDR3 region is CSVTDRVSYEKLFF. The CDR3 nucleotides are TGCAGCGTCACGGACAGGGTGAGTTATGAAAAACTGTTTTTT.

This clone was seen only a few times. V is TRBV28 and J is TRBJ2-7; 8 nucleotides match TRBD1. V gave up 3 bases and J gave up 3 bases; unmatched junction bases: 10. This CDR3 is built from 16 residues. Germline values: CDR1 MDHEN, CDR2 SYDVKM. CDR3 DNA sequence: TGTGCCAGCAGTTTGCCCAACAGGGGGACTTACTACGAGCAGTACTTC. The encoded protein is CASSLPNRGTYYEQYF.

This chain links TRBV6-6 with TRBJ2-3; no reliable D call. Deletions cut 10 bases from V and 1 base from J, with 9 bases between. The CDR3 length is 12 residues. In germline, CDR1 is MNHNY, CDR2 SVGAGI (reference sequence). The CDR3 sequence is CATKVGTDTQYF. The CDR3, as DNA: TGTGCCACCAAGGTTGGCACAGATACGCAGTATTTT.

The V gene is TRBV6-5, the J gene TRBJ2-7, with 9 nucleotides matching TRBD1. This CDR3 has 15 residues. CDR1 and CDR2 from the germline V gene are MNHEY and SVGAGI. After removal of 3 bases from V and 2 bases from J, the junction contained 5 bases not matched to a gene. The CDR3 here is CASSYNRGRPYEQYF. Here the CDR3 DNA reads TGTGCCAGCAGTTATAACAGGGGGCGTCCCTACGAGCAGTACTTC.

V usage is TRBV7-8 and J usage is TRBJ2-6; 10 bases fit TRBD1. Germline-derived CDR1 and CDR2 are SGHVS and FQNEAQ. The J segment lost 1 base and the V segment lost 5 bases, leaving 14 bases of the junction unmatched. The CDR3 runs to 20 residues. This CDR3 is CASSIQVRQGAVSGANVLTF. The CDR3 nucleotides are TGTGCCAGCAGCATCCAGGTCCGACAGGGGGCGGTTTCTGGGGCCAACGTCCTGACTTTC.

The chain couples TRBV27 to TRBJ1-2, with 7 bases matching TRBD1. Unmatched junction bases numbered 12, after V lost 10 bases and J lost 4 bases. Germline CDR1 is MNHEY and CDR2 is SMNVEV (reference sequence). The CDR3 spans 14 residues. CDR3 amino acids: CATRGQGDSYGYTF. Here the CDR3 DNA reads TGTGCCACTAGGGGGCAGGGGGACTCCTATGGCTACACCTTC.

The genes are TRBV30 and TRBJ1-4; D perhaps matches TRBD1 (5 bases). Trimming took off 7 bases at V and 7 bases at J, with 16 bases between the two ends. This CDR3 contains 13 residues. Germline values: CDR1 GTSNPN, CDR2 SVGIG (reference sequence). CDR3 protein: CAYTTGFSEKLFF. The CDR3 DNA is TGTGCCTATACAACAGGTTTCAGTGAAAAACTGTTTTTT.

V and J are TRBV18 and TRBJ1-1; maybe TRBD1 (6 bases). Germline values: CDR1 KGHSH, CDR2 LQKENI. With 2 bases removed from V and 1 base from J, the gap between germline ends came to 14 bases. The CDR3 has 16 residues. CDR3 in DNA: TGTGCCAGCTCACCATTCACAGGGAACGAGAACACTGAAGCTTTCTTT. It codes for CASSPFTGNENTEAFF.

This clone was seen only once. The rearrangement joins TRBV5-6 to TRBJ1-2; the D gene is possibly TRBD1 (5 bases). Looked up from germline, CDR1 is SGHDT and CDR2 is YYEEEE. V lost 0 bases and J lost 4, with 10 bases in between. The CDR3 covers 14 residues. CDR3 amino acids: CASSLEGLPYGYTF. DNA for the CDR3: TGTGCCAGCAGCTTGGAGGGGTTACCCTATGGCTACACCTTC.

As regards this clone: The same CDR3 also results from other DNA sequences found in this sample. This chain joins TRBV11-3 and TRBJ2-1; tentatively, D is TRBD1 (5 bases). The germline CDR1 and CDR2 sequences are SGHNT and YENEEA. The CDR3 length is 15 residues. V was clipped by 5 bases and J by 4 bases, with 15 bases between them. CDR3 loop: CASSPGQGTYNEQFF. The CDR3 DNA reads TGTGCCAGCAGCCCCGGACAAGGAACTTACAATGAGCAGTTCTTC.

The J gene is TRBJ1-2, the V gene TRBV7-9; D is uncertain. This CDR3 is 14 amino acids long. Germline V gene lookup returns CDR1 SEHNR and CDR2 FQNEAQ (reference sequence). V shed 6 bases and J shed 2 bases, with 13 bases lying between them. The CDR3, as DNA: TGTGCCAGCAGACGGTATGACGGGAACTATGGCTACACCTTC. Protein product: CASRRYDGNYGYTF. The full variable domain, in which reference TRBV7-9 and TRBJ1-2 provide the parts outside the CDR3, is DTGVSQNPRHKITKRGQNVTFRCDPISEHNRLYWYRQTLGQGPEFLTYFQNEAQLEKSRLLSDRFSAERPKGSFSTLEIQRTEQGDSAMYLCASRRYDGNYGYTFGSGTRLTVV.

This rearrangement joins TRBV2 to TRBJ2-1, with TRBD1 identical over 9 bases. V gave up 10 bases and J gave up 5 bases; unmatched junction bases: 6. This CDR3 region has 13 residues. Germline V CDR1 and CDR2: SNHLY, FYNNEI. The CDR3 sequence: CATRGQGDNEQFF. The CDR3, as DNA: TGTGCCACACGGGGACAGGGTGACAATGAGCAGTTCTTC.

V and J are TRBV28 and TRBJ2-1; D perhaps matches TRBD2 (5 bases). The length of the CDR3 is 15 residues. Germline CDR1 is MDHEN and CDR2 is SYDVKM. Trimming shortened V by 6 bases and J by 3 bases, and 15 bases separated the two germline ends. Here the CDR3 reads CASSPYSRDYNEQFF. The CDR3 nucleotides are TGTGCCAGCAGCCCATATAGCCGGGACTACAATGAGCAGTTCTTC.

V and J are TRBV6-5 and TRBJ2-1; 11 bases line up with TRBD2. V shed 6 bases and J 8 bases; nucleotides not matched to a gene: 9. The CDR3 spans 15 residues. Germline CDR1 reads MNHEY; CDR2 reads SVGAGI. The CDR3 bases are TGTGCCAGCAGCTTCGGACTAGCGGGTGGGTATGAGCAGTTCTTC. Its translation is CASSFGLAGGYEQFF.

J is TRBJ1-2 and V is TRBV30; possible D gene TRBD1, 6 bases. V lost 4 bases, J lost 2 bases, and 11 bases lay in between. Germline CDR1 and CDR2: GTSNPN and SVGIG (reference sequence). This CDR3 is built from 13 residues. The CDR3 here is CAWIGGSNYGYTF. In DNA, the CDR3 is TGTGCCTGGATAGGGGGGTCGAACTATGGCTACACCTTC.

There are a few counts of this clone. The chain combines TRBV11-2 with TRBJ2-1; 7 nucleotides line up with TRBD2. The germline V gene encodes CDR1 SGHAT and CDR2 FQNNGV. V dropped 5 bases and J dropped 3; count of bases not matched to a gene: 7. There are 15 residues in the CDR3. The CDR3 nucleotides read TGTGCCAGCAGCGATTCTAGCGGACTCTACAATGAGCAGTTCTTC. Its translation is CASSDSSGLYNEQFF. Supplemented by reference TRBV11-2 and TRBJ2-1, the full variable domain reads EAGVAQSPRYKIIEKRQSVAFWCNPISGHATLYWYQQILGQGPKLLIQFQNNGVVDDSQLPKDRFSAERLKGVDSTLKIQPAKLEDSAVYLCASSDSSGLYNEQFFGPGTRLTVL.

This clone has only one observation. The J gene is TRBJ2-1, the V gene TRBV5-1, with no clear D. With 0 bases removed from V and 6 bases from J, the gap between germline ends came to 7 bases. This CDR3 comprises 13 residues. From germline, CDR1 is SGHRS and CDR2 YFSETQ. CDR3 loop: CASSLEGFNEQFF. The CDR3 DNA sequence: TGCGCCAGCAGCTTGGAAGGTTTCAATGAGCAGTTCTTC.

This chain connects TRBV10-3 to TRBJ2-7; possible D gene TRBD1, 6 bases. V was shortened by 10 bases and J by 0 bases, with 19 bases between the two germline ends. CDR1 ENHRY and CDR2 SYGVKD come from the germline V gene. The CDR3 has 15 amino acids. The CDR3 sequence: CASSPRGSLSYEQYF. The CDR3 DNA reads as TGTGCCAGCAGCCCCAGGGGATCCCTCTCCTACGAGCAGTACTTC.

This clone was counted once. The chain recombines TRBV30 with TRBJ1-1, with TRBD1 identical over 7 bases. This CDR3 has 15 residues. CDR1 and CDR2 (germline): GTSNPN, SVGIG (reference sequence). The trim removed 2 bases at V and 4 bases at J, leaving 10 bases unmatched. The chain's CDR3 is CAWSPRTGWRTEAFF. CDR3 nucleotides: TGTGCCTGGAGTCCGCGGACAGGTTGGCGCACTGAAGCTTTCTTT.

CDR3 protein: CASSPKADPDEAFF. In DNA form, the CDR3 reads TGTGCCAGCAGCCCGAAAGCCGACCCCGATGAAGCTTTCTTT. The chain joins TRBV7-9 to TRBJ1-1, with D hard to call. V was trimmed by 5 bases and J by 7 bases, leaving 17 bases between them. This CDR3 is 14 amino acids long. The germline gives CDR1 SEHNR, CDR2 FQNEAQ (reference sequence).

V and J are TRBV7-3 and TRBJ2-1; D not resolved. The CDR3 loop spans 15 amino acids. Per the germline V gene, CDR1 is SGHTA and CDR2 is FQGTGA. The V end was cut by 1 base, the J end by 8 bases, with 15 bases between. The CDR3 bases are TGTGCCAGCAGCTTAATGGGTACTTCCGGCCATGAGCAGTTCTTC. The encoded protein is CASSLMGTSGHEQFF.

The chain links TRBV18 to TRBJ2-3; the match to TRBD2 covers 9 bases. V lost 6 bases and J lost 1; bases outside the gene matches: 5. This CDR3 contains 15 residues. Germline V gives CDR1 KGHSH, CDR2 LQKENI. The CDR3 sequence: CASSPRTSGTDTQYF. The CDR3 coding sequence is TGTGCCAGCTCGCCGAGGACTAGCGGCACAGATACGCAGTATTTT.

The chain carries TRBV7-8 and TRBJ1-5, with D perhaps matching TRBD1 (6 bases). The germline gives CDR1 SGHVS, CDR2 FQNEAQ. There are 14 residues in the CDR3. V lost 0 bases and J lost 9, with 12 bases in between. CDR3: CASSLADRYGPQHF. The CDR3 nucleotides are TGTGCCAGCAGCTTAGCGGACAGATATGGGCCCCAGCATTTT.

This clone came up a few times. The V gene is TRBV6-4, the J gene TRBJ1-1; 9 bases agree with TRBD1. Per germline, CDR1 MRHNA and CDR2 SNTAGT. The CDR3 sequence is 16 residues long. Trimming took 0 bases from V and 5 from J; bases not matched to a gene: 7. CDR3 sequence: CASSDSEGQGKTEAFF. In nucleotides, the CDR3 is TGTGCCAGCAGTGACTCGGAGGGACAGGGAAAGACTGAAGCTTTCTTT.

The chain links TRBV5-6 to TRBJ2-5; D might be TRBD1 (5 bases). This CDR3 spans 17 amino acids. Germline V gene sequence: CDR1 SGHDT, CDR2 YYEEEE. V gave up 0 bases and J gave up 1 base, with 16 bases separating them. The CDR3 loop reads CASSLGRWGLRQETQYF. CDR3 nucleotide sequence: TGTGCCAGCAGCTTGGGCAGGTGGGGCCTCCGCCAAGAGACCCAGTACTTC.

The chain couples TRBV18 to TRBJ1-5; the match to TRBD1 covers 9 bases. Germline CDR1 KGHSH, CDR2 LQKENI. The CDR3 spans 17 residues. V lost 4 bases and J lost 6; bases outside the gene matches: 13. The CDR3 here is CASSRYRGRGAGQPQHF. The CDR3 DNA reads as TGTGCCAGCTCACGGTACAGGGGGCGGGGGGCTGGTCAGCCCCAGCATTTT.

This clone was detected a few times. The chain links TRBV28 to TRBJ2-1; D is unresolved. This CDR3 has 13 amino acids. V was pared by 4 bases and J by 6 bases, with 10 bases between. Germline V gene sequence: CDR1 MDHEN, CDR2 SYDVKM. As DNA, the CDR3 is TGTGCCAGCAGTTACCCCGGCCTCAATGAGCAGTTCTTC. This sequence encodes CASSYPGLNEQFF. Full variable domain (outside the CDR3, taken from reference TRBV28 and TRBJ2-1): DVKVTQSSRYLVKRTGEKVFLECVQDMDHENMFWYRQDPGLGLRLIYFSYDVKMKEKGDIPEGYSVSREKKERFSLILESASTNQTSMYLCASSYPGLNEQFFGPGTRLTVL.